This T cell receptor beta chain is from a study of cytomegalovirus exposure and HLA in healthy donors. Concerning this clone itself: Its matching antigen is unknown.

Primers: 60 Vbeta forward and 13 Jbeta reverse. In the authors' workflow: The authors later counted about 80 million unique TCR beta chains, 9 million to 14 million of them shared. Profiling relied on immunoSEQ multiplex PCR, and the TCRdb table lists in-frame clones only, not all of them. V, J and clone size reflect that table, while D and trimming were determined from the DNA. The table lists about 160,000 clones, over 80% of them singletons. Study-wide points: Investigators reported 164 TCR beta chains as tied to cytomegalovirus. Common viral pathogens (according to a later analysis) appeared linked to several of the most significant clusters.

V lost 4 bases, J lost 5 bases, and 12 bases stayed unmatched. Germline assignment: CDR1 SGHRS and CDR2 YFSETQ. There are 16 residues in the CDR3. This clonotype originated in a boy younger than 10 in good health and CMV-seronegative. The source material was PBMCs. This chain uses TRBV5-1 with TRBJ2-5; 9 nucleotides agree with TRBD2. In DNA form, the CDR3 reads TGCGCCAGCAGCACGACTAGCGGCCCCTGGGAGGAGACCCAGTACTTC. Translating it yields CASSTTSGPWEETQYF. The full variable domain, its missing parts supplied by reference TRBV5-1 and TRBJ2-5, is KAGVTQTPRYLIKTRGQQVTLSCSPISGHRSVSWYQQTPGQGLQFLFEYFSETQRNKGNFPGRFSGRQFSNSRSEMNVSTLELGDSALYLCASSTTSGPWEETQYFGPGTRLLVL.